The 19 T cell receptor beta chains presented below share a single source sample, sequenced in a study of T cell responses to AZD1222 COVID-19 vaccine. The data were produced by immunoSEQ multiplex PCR, yet TCRdb's version contains in-frame clones alone and is incomplete. The sample shows 100,000 to 150,000 clones, about 85% of them seen only once. The source was peripheral blood, collected on day 0 of AZD1222 vaccination. Source of these receptors: an adult in good health.

V usage is TRBV10-3 and J usage is TRBJ1-3; D possibly corresponds to TRBD1 (5 bases). The germline V gene encodes CDR1 ENHRY and CDR2 SYGVKD. The CDR3 totals 12 residues. Trimming removed 10 bases at V and 8 bases at J, with 15 bases between. The CDR3 coding sequence is TGTGCCACCCAGGGTTTTGGGGACACCATATATTTT. Its translation: CATQGFGDTIYF.

The J gene is TRBJ1-6, the V gene TRBV7-2; 8 bases are shared with TRBD1. J lost 6 bases, V lost 5 bases, and 3 bases had no gene match. The CDR3 is 14 residues long. Germline V gives CDR1 SGHTA, CDR2 FQGNSA. As DNA, the CDR3 is TGTGCCAGCAGCCTGACAGGGGCTAATTCACCCCTCCACTTT. It yields the protein CASSLTGANSPLHF.

The chain joins TRBV11-2 to TRBJ2-3; a possible D gene is TRBD1 (6 bases). This CDR3 has 15 residues. Germline loops: CDR1 SGHAT, CDR2 FQNNGV. V was cut by 3 bases and J by 0 bases, with 10 bases left in between. In DNA form, the CDR3 reads TGTGCCAGCAGCTTTGGGGACACTAGCACAGATACGCAGTATTTT. Its protein is CASSFGDTSTDTQYF.

This clone appeared a few times. Here the CDR3 DNA reads TGTGCCAGCAGCCAAGTAGAAGGCGGGGGGGCCGATACGCAGTATTTT. Amino acids: CASSQVEGGGADTQYF. The chain couples TRBV4-2 to TRBJ2-3; TRBD2 agrees at 9 bases. Germline-derived CDR1 and CDR2 are LGHNA and YNFKEQ. The CDR3 spans 16 residues. V shed 1 base and J 6 bases; nucleotides not matched to a gene: 8.

V is TRBV7-9 and J is TRBJ2-6, with D possibly matching TRBD1 (6 bases). CDR1 and CDR2 from the germline V gene are SEHNR and FQNEAQ (reference sequence). This CDR3 comprises 16 residues. The V end was cut by 7 bases, the J end by 2 bases, with 15 bases between. Written as DNA, the CDR3 is TGTGCCAGCACCAAATGGGGGCACCCTGGGGCCAACGTCCTGACTTTC. Residues: CASTKWGHPGANVLTF.

The CDR3 spells CASSFSRPSLGSDYF. CDR3 DNA sequence: TGTGCCAGCAGTTTTTCCAGACCGAGTCTCGGATCGGATTACTTC. The chain has TRBV28 and TRBJ2-7; D gene uncertain. V lost 3 bases and J 13 bases, leaving 25 bases between the germline ends. The CDR3 is made up of 15 amino acids. The germline CDR1 and CDR2 sequences are MDHEN and SYDVKM.

CDR3 protein: CASTKQAVEAFF. DNA of the CDR3: TGTGCCAGCACCAAACAGGCGGTTGAAGCTTTCTTT. This rearrangement joins TRBV28 to TRBJ1-1, with D possibly being TRBD1 (5 bases). Germline-derived CDR1 and CDR2 are MDHEN and SYDVKM. V dropped 7 bases and J dropped 7 bases, with 13 bases sitting between them. The CDR3 extends over 12 amino acids.

The chain combines TRBV9 with TRBJ2-2, with D possibly being TRBD2 (5 bases). Germline V CDR1 and CDR2: SGDLS, YYNGEE. This CDR3 has 14 residues. Trimming cost V 2 bases and J 8 bases, with 13 bases left between them. CDR3 nucleotides: TGTGCCAGCAGCGTCTCTAGCCTCCCGGGGGAGCTGTTTTTT. Its translation: CASSVSSLPGELFF.

The rearrangement uses TRBV29-1 and TRBJ2-7; 11 bases map to TRBD1. The germline V gene encodes CDR1 SQVTM and CDR2 ANQGSEA. The CDR3 extends over 15 amino acids. V shed 3 bases and J 7 bases; nucleotides not matched to a gene: 11. The CDR3 coding sequence is TGCAGCGTTGACGAACAGGGACAGGGGGTAGGAGAGCAGTACTTC. Its translation: CSVDEQGQGVGEQYF.

V is TRBV28 and J is TRBJ1-2, with 7 positions matching TRBD1. CDR1 and CDR2 (germline): MDHEN, SYDVKM. V shed 6 bases and J 5 bases; nucleotides not matched to a gene: 6. The CDR3 is 13 amino acids. This CDR3 is CASRTGMGYGYTF. CDR3 nucleotides: TGTGCCAGCAGGACAGGGATGGGGTATGGCTACACCTTC.

Here the CDR3 reads CASSQAGNRGMNTEAFF. The DNA for the CDR3 is TGTGCCAGCAGCCAAGCGGGGAATCGGGGGATGAACACTGAAGCTTTCTTT. V and J are TRBV4-2 and TRBJ1-1; possible D gene TRBD1, 5 bases. The CDR3 has 17 residues. Trimming shortened V by 1 base and J by 0 bases, and 15 bases separated the two germline ends. Germline assignment: CDR1 LGHNA and CDR2 YNFKEQ.

The genes are TRBV30 and TRBJ1-4; no clear D gene. The V gene's germline CDR1 is GTSNPN and CDR2 SVGIG (reference sequence). This CDR3 has 13 residues. Deletions cut 5 bases from V and 5 bases from J, with 12 bases between. The CDR3 DNA reads as TGTGCCTGGTCTACGGGGAGAAATGAAAAACTGTTTTTT. Protein: CAWSTGRNEKLFF.

The chain has TRBV4-1 and TRBJ2-1, with D perhaps matching TRBD2 (5 bases). Between the trimmed V and J ends, which lost 0 bases and 7 bases, there was a span of 10 bases. CDR3 length equals 14 residues. CDR1 MGHRA and CDR2 YSYEKL come from the germline V gene. CDR3 in amino acids: CASSQDISGNEQFF. The DNA for the CDR3 is TGCGCCAGCAGCCAAGATATTTCGGGGAATGAGCAGTTCTTC.

CDR3 residues: CATGRGLAASGELFF. The DNA for the CDR3 is TGTGCCACGGGCCGGGGACTAGCGGCTTCCGGGGAGCTGTTTTTT. The rearrangement joins TRBV24-1 to TRBJ2-2; 11 nucleotides match TRBD2. CDR1 and CDR2 from the germline V gene are KGHDR and SFDVKD. V was pared by 10 bases and J by 6 bases, with 9 bases of the junction left unmatched. The CDR3 is 15 residues long.

There are a few counts of this clone. The gene calls are TRBV30 and TRBJ2-7; 7 bases align to TRBD1. Per the germline V gene, CDR1 is GTSNPN and CDR2 is SVGIG (reference sequence). Trimming cost V 5 bases and J 2 bases; bases outside gene matches: 3. This CDR3 contains 12 residues. The CDR3 sequence: CAWGTATYEQYF. The CDR3 DNA sequence: TGTGCCTGGGGGACAGCTACCTACGAGCAGTACTTC.

The V gene is TRBV28, the J gene TRBJ1-6; D is undetermined. V was pared by 6 bases and J by 4 bases, with 13 bases between. The germline CDR1 and CDR2 sequences are MDHEN and SYDVKM. The CDR3 totals 15 residues. As DNA, the CDR3 is TGTGCCAGCAGGCCCCAGACGGCGTATAATTCACCCCTCCACTTT. This sequence encodes CASRPQTAYNSPLHF.

The V gene is TRBV28, the J gene TRBJ2-1; 8 bases map to TRBD2. CDR1 and CDR2 from the germline V gene are MDHEN and SYDVKM. V lost 4 bases, J lost 0 bases, and 5 bases stayed unmatched. The CDR3 spans 16 residues. CDR3 bases: TGTGCCAGCAGTTCCCTGAGCGGGGGCTCCTACAATGAGCAGTTCTTC. It is translated as CASSSLSGGSYNEQFF. Looking up the rest from reference TRBV28 and TRBJ2-1 gives the full variable domain: DVKVTQSSRYLVKRTGEKVFLECVQDMDHENMFWYRQDPGLGLRLIYFSYDVKMKEKGDIPEGYSVSREKKERFSLILESASTNQTSMYLCASSSLSGGSYNEQFFGPGTRLTVL.

This clone was recorded only once. The V and J genes are TRBV14 and TRBJ2-3; D is unclear. Trimming removed 2 bases from V and 6 bases from J, with 6 bases in between. This CDR3 contains 12 residues. Germline CDR1 SGHDN, CDR2 FVKESK. This CDR3 reads CASSQPGDTQYF. In nucleotides, the CDR3 is TGTGCCAGCAGCCAACCCGGGGATACGCAGTATTTT.

This rearrangement joins TRBV12-3 or TRBV12-4 to TRBJ1-5, with D hard to call. V lost 5 bases, J lost 4 bases, and 9 bases lay in between. This CDR3 contains 13 residues. The CDR3 DNA follows: TGTGCCAGCAGTCCCAGAAGTAATCAGCCCCAGCATTTT. It is translated as CASSPRSNQPQHF.